This TCR beta chain was observed in a study of shared clonotypes between healthy human individuals. Produced via immunoSEQ multiplex PCR; TCRdb's table is partial and in-frame only. This sample has about 470,000 clones, with more than 75% found just once. The length of the CDR3 is 12 residues. Trimming took off 0 bases at V and 5 bases at J, with 2 bases between the two ends. Germline V gene data show CDR1 as ENHRY and CDR2 as SYGVKD. The sequenced sample consisted of PBMCs. This TCR was sampled from a woman aged 40-49 years in good health. Some clones in this sample may be carry-over from other donors' samples. This rearrangement joins TRBV10-3 to TRBJ2-4; D remains ambiguous. This chain's CDR3 is CAISESENIQYF. The CDR3, as DNA: TGTGCCATCAGTGAGTCCGAAAACATTCAGTACTTC.